Described below is a single T cell receptor (beta chain) sequence and its context. The antigen remains undetermined. CDR3 size: 14 residues. J lost 3 bases, V lost 6 bases, and 5 bases had no gene match. Germline V lookup: CDR1 LGHDT, CDR2 YNNKEL (reference sequence). This record comes from a study of T cell responses to AZD1222 COVID-19 vaccine. Study-wide points: At study baseline, merely five or six AZD1222 recipients were seropositive.

TCRdb's table, derived via immunoSEQ multiplex PCR, lists solely in-frame clones and lacks some. The table shows some 150,000 clones, with around 84% occurring only once. This sequence joins TRBV3-1 (or the pseudogene TRBV3-2) and TRBJ2-5, with 9 positions matching TRBD1. The source is an adult who received the AZD1222 COVID-19 vaccine. The source material was peripheral blood, sampled 28 days after the second AZD1222 dose. CDR3 region: CASRQTGGEETQYF. The CDR3 DNA reads TGTGCCAGCAGACAAACAGGGGGCGAAGAGACCCAGTACTTC.